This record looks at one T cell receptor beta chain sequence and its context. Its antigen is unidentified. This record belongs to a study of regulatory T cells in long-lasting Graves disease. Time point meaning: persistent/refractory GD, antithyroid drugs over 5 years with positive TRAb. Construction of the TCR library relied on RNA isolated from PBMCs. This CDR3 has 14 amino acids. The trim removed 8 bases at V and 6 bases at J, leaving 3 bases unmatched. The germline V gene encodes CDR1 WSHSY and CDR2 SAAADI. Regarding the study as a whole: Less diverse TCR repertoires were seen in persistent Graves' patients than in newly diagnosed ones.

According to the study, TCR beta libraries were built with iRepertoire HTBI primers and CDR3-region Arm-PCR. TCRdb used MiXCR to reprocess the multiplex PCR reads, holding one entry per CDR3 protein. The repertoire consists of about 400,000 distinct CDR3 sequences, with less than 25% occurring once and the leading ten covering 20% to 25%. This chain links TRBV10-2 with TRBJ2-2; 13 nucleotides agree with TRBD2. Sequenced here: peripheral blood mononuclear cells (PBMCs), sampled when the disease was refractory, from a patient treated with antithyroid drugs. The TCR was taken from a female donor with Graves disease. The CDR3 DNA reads TGCGCCAGCGCCGGACTAGCGGGAGCCGGGGAGCTGTTTTTT. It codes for CASAGLAGAGELFF.